These 11 T cell receptor beta chains were all obtained from the same sample, sequenced in a study of neurological immune-mediated disorders. TCRdb used MiXCR to reprocess the 5' RACE reads, holding one entry per CDR3 protein. The sample includes about 80,000 distinct CDR3 sequences, 5% to 6.5% of them seen just once. This sample's time point: longitudinal time-point 2. The material sequenced was PBMCs. The receptors derive from a woman in her fifties or sixties with multiple sclerosis.

This clonotype has at least ten counts. This rearrangement joins TRBV7-6 to TRBJ2-7; D perhaps matches TRBD1 (5 bases). In germline, CDR1 is SGHVS, CDR2 FNYEAQ. V was pared by 5 bases and J by 4 bases, with 15 bases between. The CDR3 covers 14 residues. The CDR3 sequence is CASSPPQGIYEQYF. The CDR3 nucleotides are TGTGCCAGCAGCCCCCCCCAGGGAATATACGAGCAGTACTTC.

This clonotype has a count of ten or more. The chain recombines TRBV10-3 with TRBJ2-1; possibly TRBD2 for D (7 bases). The germline V gene has CDR1 ENHRY and CDR2 SYGVKD. Trimming cost V 6 bases and J 6 bases, with 15 bases left between them. This CDR3 spans 14 amino acids. For the CDR3, the DNA is TGTGCCATCAGCGGCGGGGGCCTCCCCAATGAGCAGTTCTTC. Amino acids: CAISGGGLPNEQFF.

This clonotype occurred many times. V usage is TRBV15 and J usage is TRBJ1-2; TRBD1 might be the D (6 bases). CDR3 length equals 13 residues. Trimming removed 0 bases from V and 7 bases from J, with 9 bases in between. Germline CDR1 reads LNHNV; CDR2 reads YYDKDF (reference sequence). The CDR3: CATSRDDRIGYTF. The CDR3, as DNA: TGTGCCACCAGCAGAGACGACAGGATTGGCTACACCTTC.

Remarks on this clonotype: Being one base from a much bigger clone, this may be a read error. The chain employs TRBV7-9 and TRBJ2-1, with D hard to call. CDR1 SEHNR and CDR2 FQNEAQ come from the germline V gene (reference sequence). V lost 5 bases to trimming and J lost 4 bases, with 12 bases between them. The CDR3 is 14 amino acids. The CDR3 region has the DNA TGTGCCAGCAGCCCCAAAGCCTCTTACAATGAGCAGTTCTTC. It yields the protein CASSPKASYNEQFF.

This clonotype was seen repeatedly, ten times or more. CDR3 DNA: TGCAGCGCAAGGGGAAGGGATGAAAAACTGTTTTTT. Protein product: CSARGRDEKLFF. The chain links TRBV29-1 to TRBJ1-4; possible D gene TRBD1, 5 bases. CDR3 length: 12 amino acids. Germline V gene data show CDR1 as SQVTM and CDR2 as ANQGSEA. The V gene lost 7 bases and the J gene lost 6 bases, with 12 bases spanning the gap.

This clonotype was recorded at least ten times. V gene TRBV9 combines with J gene TRBJ2-1; maybe TRBD1 (6 bases). V was clipped by 4 bases and J by 7 bases, with 15 bases between them. Per germline, CDR1 SGDLS and CDR2 YYNGEE. The length of the CDR3 is 14 residues. The CDR3 here is CASSHRDNFNEQFF. The DNA for the CDR3 is TGTGCCAGCAGCCACCGGGACAACTTTAATGAGCAGTTCTTC. Full variable domain (remainder filled in from reference TRBV9 and TRBJ2-1): DSGVTQTPKHLITATGQRVTLRCSPRSGDLSVYWYQQSLDQGLQFLIQYYNGEERAKGNILERFSAQQFPDLHSELNLSSLELGDSALYFCASSHRDNFNEQFFGPGTRLTVL.

The chain carries TRBV7-8 and TRBJ1-4; tentative D call: TRBD1 (5 bases). Germline CDR1 and CDR2: SGHVS and FQNEAQ. V dropped 5 bases and J dropped 0 bases, with 7 bases sitting between them. This CDR3 contains 14 residues. The CDR3 protein is CASSKTATNEKLFF. In DNA form, the CDR3 reads TGTGCCAGCAGCAAGACAGCAACTAATGAAAAACTGTTTTTT.

This clonotype has at least ten counts. V gene TRBV12-5 combines with J gene TRBJ2-1, with D perhaps matching TRBD1 (5 bases). V was cut by 6 bases and J by 10 bases, with 16 bases left in between. The V gene's germline CDR1 is LGHNT and CDR2 FRNRAP. There are 13 residues in the CDR3. The CDR3 protein is CASGPELSGEQFF. CDR3 nucleotides: TGTGCTAGTGGCCCTGAACTTTCAGGGGAGCAGTTCTTC.

There are many counts of this clonotype. This chain uses TRBV20-1 with TRBJ2-7, with 12 bases matching TRBD1. Trimming took 7 bases from V and 5 from J; bases not matched to a gene: 6. This CDR3 comprises 13 residues. The germline CDR1 and CDR2 sequences are DFQATT and SNEGSKA (reference sequence). CDR3 DNA: TGCAGTGGAGGGACAGGGGGCAGGGACGAGCAGTACTTC. Amino acid sequence: CSGGTGGRDEQYF.

This clonotype was picked up many times. The rearrangement links TRBV15 to TRBJ2-2; 8 positions agree with TRBD1. The CDR3 spans 16 residues. Germline CDR1 reads LNHNV; CDR2 reads YYDKDF (reference sequence). Trimming took 3 bases from V and 2 from J; bases not matched to a gene: 5. CDR3 sequence reads: CATSRGTGGNTGELFF. The CDR3 region has the DNA TGTGCCACCAGCAGGGGAACAGGGGGAAACACCGGGGAGCTGTTTTTT.

There are many counts of this clonotype. The chain combines TRBV20-1 with TRBJ2-3; unclear D gene. V was pared by 3 bases and J by 0 bases, with 13 bases between. Germline V gene data show CDR1 as DFQATT and CDR2 as SNEGSKA (reference sequence). The CDR3 runs 15 residues. For the CDR3, the DNA is TGCAGTGCTAGTGAGTTGCGGATTAGCACAGATACGCAGTATTTT. It is translated as CSASELRISTDTQYF.